These 9 T cell receptor beta chains share one sample of origin, sequenced in a study of OX40 agonist ivuxolimab in advanced cancers. Generated by immunoSEQ multiplex PCR, the TCRdb table keeps only in-frame clones and is missing some. The data hold tens of thousands of clones, with approximately 81% observed a single time. Sequencing used CD4+ or CD8+ T cells sorted from blood, obtained in a trial of the OX40 agonist ivuxolimab. The receptors stem from an adult with an advanced solid tumor such as melanoma, head and neck, liver or kidney cancer.

V usage is TRBV6-5 and J usage is TRBJ2-2; perhaps TRBD2 as D (6 bases). Germline V gene data show CDR1 as MNHEY and CDR2 as SVGAGI. V shed 7 bases and J shed 7 bases, with 16 bases lying between them. This CDR3 comprises 14 residues. The CDR3 DNA follows: TGTGCCAGCACTTCGGAGGGCCGGGACGGGGAGCTGTTTTTT. Its protein product is CASTSEGRDGELFF.

The rearrangement links TRBV9 to TRBJ2-1, with 7 positions matching TRBD2. The CDR3 spans 15 residues. Germline CDR1 SGDLS, CDR2 YYNGEE. J gave up 8 bases and V 0 bases, and 8 bases lay outside the gene matches. The CDR3 DNA reads as TGTGCCAGCAGCGTAGATGCGGGGGTTCGAGATGAGCAGTTCTTC. This encodes CASSVDAGVRDEQFF.

V is TRBV2 and J is TRBJ2-5, with 8 bases that match TRBD1. There are 15 residues in the CDR3. The V gene end was trimmed by 0 bases and the J gene end by 5 bases; junction bases not matched to a gene: 5. CDR1 is SNHLY, CDR2 FYNNEI, per germline. DNA of the CDR3: TGTGCCAGCAGTGAAGCGGGAACAGGGGGGGAGACCCAGTACTTC. Amino acids: CASSEAGTGGETQYF.

The chain combines TRBV30 with TRBJ2-7; possibly TRBD2 for D (5 bases). V was pared by 4 bases and J by 2 bases, with 12 bases between. Germline V gives CDR1 GTSNPN, CDR2 SVGIG (reference sequence). This CDR3 has 13 amino acids. The CDR3 DNA reads TGTGCCTGGACGCATCACGGGGCCTACGAGCAGTACTTC. The encoded protein is CAWTHHGAYEQYF.

The chain couples TRBV18 to TRBJ2-5; unclear D gene. The CDR3 covers 15 residues. The V and J ends lost 2 bases and 0 bases respectively, with 10 bases between them. Germline V lookup: CDR1 KGHSH, CDR2 LQKENI. In DNA form, the CDR3 reads TGTGCCAGCTCACCATTACCAACGAACCAAGAGACCCAGTACTTC. Protein sequence: CASSPLPTNQETQYF.

The chain couples TRBV7-2 to TRBJ1-5; D is unclear. Trimming pared 5 bases from V and 4 bases from J, leaving 9 bases between. Germline V gene lookup returns CDR1 SGHTA and CDR2 FQGNSA. The CDR3 spans 13 residues. The CDR3 spells CASSRDGNQPQHF. In DNA, the CDR3 is TGTGCCAGCAGCCGTGACGGGAATCAGCCCCAGCATTTT. Looking up the rest from reference TRBV7-2 and TRBJ1-5 gives the full variable domain: GAGVSQSPSNKVTEKGKDVELRCDPISGHTALYWYRQSLGQGLEFLIYFQGNSAPDKSGLPSDRFSAERTGGSVSTLTIQRTQQEDSAVYLCASSRDGNQPQHFGDGTRLSIL.

The V call is TRBV28, the J call TRBJ2-5; maybe TRBD1 (6 bases). CDR3 length equals 16 residues. V was clipped by 7 bases and J by 2 bases, with 20 bases between them. The germline V gene has CDR1 MDHEN and CDR2 SYDVKM. In DNA form, the CDR3 reads TGTGCCAGCATCCCGACCGGGACACCGGGGCAAGAGACCCAGTACTTC. Translation: CASIPTGTPGQETQYF.

This rearrangement joins TRBV6-5 to TRBJ2-7; 7 nucleotides line up with TRBD1. Germline assignment: CDR1 MNHEY and CDR2 SVGAGI. Losses at the gene ends were 5 bases for V and 6 bases for J; bases not matched to a gene: 10. The CDR3 sequence is 14 residues long. CDR3 sequence: CASSLRTGTSEQYF. The CDR3, as DNA: TGTGCCAGCAGTCTCCGGACAGGTACAAGCGAGCAGTACTTC.

The chain uses TRBV27 and TRBJ2-7; 10 bases map to TRBD1. V gave up 6 bases and J gave up 3 bases; unmatched junction bases: 5. The V gene's germline CDR1 is MNHEY and CDR2 SMNVEV (reference sequence). The CDR3 has 14 residues. This CDR3 reads CASSLRDRGYEQYF. DNA for the CDR3: TGTGCCAGCAGCCTCCGGGACAGGGGCTACGAGCAGTACTTC.